This TCR beta chain is drawn from a study of technical replicates of blood from several donors. The CDR3 extends over 14 amino acids. The V gene's germline CDR1 is SGHVS and CDR2 FNYEAQ. Trimming took off 0 bases at V and 1 base at J, with 4 bases between the two ends. Libraries were prepared by immunoSEQ multiplex PCR; TCRdb keeps only in-frame clonotypes and omits some of them. The table lists 60,000 to 90,000 clones, around 97% of them singletons. The rearrangement joins TRBV7-6 to TRBJ2-1; no reliable D call. The sequencing input was T cells isolated from PBMCs. The TCR was taken from a human donor in good health. This chain's CDR3 is CASSLASSYNEQFF. The CDR3 region has the DNA TGTGCCAGCAGCTTAGCGTCGTCCTACAATGAGCAGTTCTTC.